This TCR beta chain was documented in a study of chemoradiotherapy in HPV16-positive cancers. Study summary: Candidate HPV-specific T-cell clones and common TCR motifs came from functional assays in a couple of HPV16-positive patients.

The V gene's germline CDR1 is LNHDA and CDR2 SQIVND (reference sequence). The CDR3 length is 15 residues. J gave up 8 bases and V 7 bases, and 16 bases lay outside the gene matches. The data were produced by immunoSEQ multiplex PCR, yet TCRdb's version contains in-frame clones alone and is incomplete. The sample shows tens of thousands of clones, about four fifths of them seen only once. The chain has TRBV19 and TRBJ1-2; 7 nucleotides align to TRBD1. Specimen: blood, collected from a patient who underwent chemoradiotherapy. This clonotype originated in a human donor with HPV-associated anogenital cancer. The CDR3, as DNA: TGTGCCAGTACCTCCAGTCAGGGGGGTCGGTCCGGCTACACCTTC. Its protein product is CASTSSQGGRSGYTF.